The 21 T cell receptor beta chains below come from one sample, sequenced in a study of shared clonotypes between healthy human individuals. Data came from immunoSEQ multiplex PCR; TCRdb stores just in-frame clones and leaves some out. The sample carries over 750,000 clones, about 96% recorded once. CD8 cells regarded as naive lacked CD45RO, were positively chosen for CCR7, and omitted terminally differentiated effector memory CD45RA+ cells. The sequenced sample consisted of naive CD8+ T cells sorted from blood. The receptor set was obtained from a man aged 25-45 years in good health.

This clone was observed a single time. The chain uses TRBV18 and TRBJ2-6; D remains ambiguous. In germline, CDR1 is KGHSH, CDR2 LQKENI. The CDR3 covers 16 residues. The V gene lost 2 bases and the J gene lost 0 bases, with 8 bases spanning the gap. This chain's CDR3 is CASSPLSISGANVLTF. The CDR3 bases are TGTGCCAGCTCACCATTATCGATCTCTGGGGCCAACGTCCTGACTTTC.

The chain combines TRBV2 with TRBJ1-2; tentatively, D is TRBD1 (5 bases). This CDR3 has 17 residues. Germline CDR1 is SNHLY and CDR2 is FYNNEI. V was clipped by 4 bases and J by 2 bases, with 20 bases between them. DNA for the CDR3: TGTGCCAGCAGTGGGAAGTTTGGGACGCAAGCCAACTATGGCTACACCTTC. Residues: CASSGKFGTQANYGYTF.

V and J are TRBV5-1 and TRBJ2-2; TRBD2 matches at 16 bases. Germline V gene lookup returns CDR1 SGHRS and CDR2 YFSETQ. The CDR3 is made up of 19 amino acids. V was pared by 5 bases and J by 5 bases, with 12 bases of the junction left unmatched. The DNA of the CDR3 is TGCGCCAGCAGTCCTTTGGGACTAGCGGGAGGGCCGGAGACCGGGGAGCTGTTTTTT. It translates to CASSPLGLAGGPETGELFF.

The chain couples TRBV30 to TRBJ1-2, with TRBD1 matching over 8 bases. This CDR3 contains 14 residues. The germline V gene encodes CDR1 GTSNPN and CDR2 SVGIG (reference sequence). V dropped 5 bases and J dropped 0; count of bases not matched to a gene: 5. In DNA, the CDR3 is TGTGCCTGGGTCAGCAGGGGGCCTAACTATGGCTACACCTTC. Residues: CAWVSRGPNYGYTF.

The chain uses TRBV10-2 and TRBJ2-7, with D perhaps TRBD2 (6 bases). CDR3 size: 13 residues. Per germline, CDR1 WSHSY and CDR2 SAAADI. Trimming cost V 7 bases and J 4 bases, with 14 bases left between them. The CDR3 protein is CASTEGRAYEQYF. CDR3 DNA: TGCGCCAGCACGGAGGGTAGGGCTTACGAGCAGTACTTC.

This clone showed up just once. The CDR3 here is CASSEVLAGLSYNEQFF. For the CDR3, the DNA is TGTGCCAGCAGTGAAGTTCTAGCGGGCCTATCCTACAATGAGCAGTTCTTC. J is TRBJ2-1 and V is TRBV2; 8 bases line up with TRBD2. The CDR3 is 17 amino acids. Unmatched junction bases numbered 6, after V lost 1 base and J lost 1 base. Looked up from germline, CDR1 is SNHLY and CDR2 is FYNNEI.

The rearrangement links TRBV9 to TRBJ2-3, with 9 nucleotides matching TRBD2. Germline CDR1 is SGDLS and CDR2 is YYNGEE. V was pared by 5 bases and J by 6 bases, with 10 bases of the junction left unmatched. The CDR3 runs to 15 residues. CDR3 nucleotides: TGTGCCAGCAGTGTTAGCGGGAGAGGGTGGGATACGCAGTATTTT. It encodes CASSVSGRGWDTQYF. Supplemented by reference TRBV9 and TRBJ2-3, the full variable domain reads DSGVTQTPKHLITATGQRVTLRCSPRSGDLSVYWYQQSLDQGLQFLIQYYNGEERAKGNILERFSAQQFPDLHSELNLSSLELGDSALYFCASSVSGRGWDTQYFGPGTRLTVL.

The chain recombines TRBV27 with TRBJ1-5; 8 nucleotides match TRBD1. J was trimmed by 5 bases and V by 6 bases; bases with no gene match: 9. This CDR3 is built from 15 residues. Germline lookup yields CDR1 MNHEY and CDR2 SMNVEV (reference sequence). The CDR3 DNA reads as TGTGCCAGCAGCCCCTTTCCAGGGGGCCATCAGCCCCAGCATTTT. This translates into CASSPFPGGHQPQHF.

Note on this clone: The identical CDR3 is also encoded by other nucleotide sequences in the sample. The chain uses TRBV20-1 and TRBJ2-3; D not resolved. The V gene's germline CDR1 is DFQATT and CDR2 SNEGSKA (reference sequence). The CDR3 totals 11 residues. Trimming removed 1 base at V and 4 bases at J, with 3 bases between. The CDR3 here is CSARGSDTQYF. The CDR3 DNA reads TGCAGTGCTAGAGGTTCAGATACGCAGTATTTT.

The chain joins TRBV11-2 to TRBJ2-5; tentatively, D is TRBD1 (5 bases). The CDR3 sequence is 16 residues long. The V end was cut by 6 bases, the J end by 7 bases, with 24 bases between. Germline CDR1 SGHAT, CDR2 FQNNGV. CDR3 DNA: TGTGCCAGCAGTAAACGGTTCGCAGGGCAGGGCTTGACCCAGTACTTC. Translated: CASSKRFAGQGLTQYF. The variable domain in full, with the rest retrieved from reference TRBV11-2 and TRBJ2-5, is EAGVAQSPRYKIIEKRQSVAFWCNPISGHATLYWYQQILGQGPKLLIQFQNNGVVDDSQLPKDRFSAERLKGVDSTLKIQPAKLEDSAVYLCASSKRFAGQGLTQYFGPGTRLLVL.

The sample holds one count of this clone. The identical CDR3 is also encoded by other nucleotide sequences in the sample. The chain uses TRBV27 and TRBJ2-1; no firm D call. Trimming pared 2 bases from V and 4 bases from J, leaving 9 bases between. The CDR3 contains 14 residues. Germline V lookup: CDR1 MNHEY, CDR2 SMNVEV (reference sequence). CDR3 amino acids: CASSLVGSYNEQFF. CDR3 in DNA: TGTGCCAGCAGTTTAGTCGGGTCATACAATGAGCAGTTCTTC.

V and J are TRBV4-1 and TRBJ2-7, with D perhaps matching TRBD1 or TRBD2 (6 bases each). Germline V gene data show CDR1 as MGHRA and CDR2 as YSYEKL. This CDR3 has 15 residues. V lost 1 base to trimming and J lost 2 bases, with 12 bases between them. The CDR3 region is CASSQGQGTPYEQYF. The CDR3 DNA sequence: TGCGCCAGCAGCCAAGGCCAGGGGACTCCCTACGAGCAGTACTTC.

The chain joins TRBV4-1 to TRBJ2-3; D not resolved. The germline V gene has CDR1 MGHRA and CDR2 YSYEKL. With 1 base removed from V and 6 bases from J, the gap between germline ends came to 14 bases. CDR3 length equals 15 residues. Written as DNA, the CDR3 is TGCGCCAGCAGCCAAGGTAGTAGGTCCGTGGATACGCAGTATTTT. Protein sequence: CASSQGSRSVDTQYF.

The chain uses TRBV9 and TRBJ2-1, with 8 bases that match TRBD2. Germline lookup yields CDR1 SGDLS and CDR2 YYNGEE. CDR3 length: 15 amino acids. The trim removed 9 bases at V and 5 bases at J, leaving 13 bases unmatched. For the CDR3, the DNA is TGTGCCACCACCTCTCACGGGAGGGGACACAATGAGCAGTTCTTC. Translation: CATTSHGRGHNEQFF.

This chain uses TRBV27 with TRBJ2-4; 7 nucleotides agree with TRBD2. The germline V gene encodes CDR1 MNHEY and CDR2 SMNVEV (reference sequence). The CDR3 covers 14 residues. The junction had 5 bases not matched to a gene; V was cut back by 5 bases and J by 4 bases. This CDR3 reads CASSRGGGKNIQYF. CDR3 in DNA: TGTGCCAGCAGTCGCGGGGGAGGTAAAAACATTCAGTACTTC.

The chain uses TRBV15 and TRBJ2-5; D might be TRBD2 (5 bases). V was cut by 8 bases and J by 0 bases, with 7 bases left in between. Germline CDR1 is LNHNV and CDR2 is YYDKDF (reference sequence). The CDR3 has 12 residues. Here the CDR3 DNA reads TGTGCCACCCGCGGGTACCAAGAGACCCAGTACTTC. Translation: CATRGYQETQYF.

The V and J genes are TRBV28 and TRBJ2-1, with TRBD2 matching over 10 bases. Per the germline V gene, CDR1 is MDHEN and CDR2 is SYDVKM. V dropped 9 bases and J dropped 6; count of bases not matched to a gene: 11. The CDR3 is made up of 15 amino acids. CDR3 DNA: TGTGCCAGTACCCCCCCGGGACTAGCGTCCAATGAGCAGTTCTTC. Protein product: CASTPPGLASNEQFF. The full variable domain, its missing parts supplied by reference TRBV28 and TRBJ2-1, is DVKVTQSSRYLVKRTGEKVFLECVQDMDHENMFWYRQDPGLGLRLIYFSYDVKMKEKGDIPEGYSVSREKKERFSLILESASTNQTSMYLCASTPPGLASNEQFFGPGTRLTVL.

CDR3 DNA sequence: TGTGCCAGCAGCTCTAGAAGTGTGGAGCAGTACTTC. It translates to CASSSRSVEQYF. The chain carries TRBV11-2 and TRBJ2-7, with D uncertain. Germline V lookup: CDR1 SGHAT, CDR2 FQNNGV. The ends were cut back, 4 bases at V and 7 bases at J, with 11 bases in the middle. The length of the CDR3 is 12 residues.

The rearrangement joins TRBV5-1 to TRBJ2-5; possible D gene TRBD2, 6 bases. The germline V and J ends were trimmed by 1 base and 5 bases, with 12 bases remaining between them. The CDR3 extends over 14 amino acids. The germline CDR1 and CDR2 sequences are SGHRS and YFSETQ. The CDR3 sequence is CASSLWGESETQYF. In DNA, the CDR3 is TGCGCCAGCAGCTTGTGGGGGGAGTCGGAGACCCAGTACTTC.

The chain is built from TRBV6-1 and TRBJ2-7; 8 nucleotides line up with TRBD2. Per the germline V gene, CDR1 is MNHNS and CDR2 is SASEGT. V shed 2 bases and J 10 bases; nucleotides not matched to a gene: 13. The CDR3 has 15 amino acids. The CDR3 loop reads CASSEWTGTSPSQYF. The CDR3 DNA is TGTGCCAGCAGTGAATGGACGGGGACTAGTCCATCCCAGTACTTC.

A single count supports this clone. This chain joins TRBV11-2 and TRBJ2-3; D not certain. V was trimmed by 3 bases and J by 2 bases, leaving 6 bases between them. Germline assignment: CDR1 SGHAT and CDR2 FQNNGV. CDR3 length: 13 residues. The CDR3 sequence is CASSFKITDTQYF. For the CDR3, the DNA is TGTGCCAGCAGCTTCAAAATCACAGATACGCAGTATTTT.